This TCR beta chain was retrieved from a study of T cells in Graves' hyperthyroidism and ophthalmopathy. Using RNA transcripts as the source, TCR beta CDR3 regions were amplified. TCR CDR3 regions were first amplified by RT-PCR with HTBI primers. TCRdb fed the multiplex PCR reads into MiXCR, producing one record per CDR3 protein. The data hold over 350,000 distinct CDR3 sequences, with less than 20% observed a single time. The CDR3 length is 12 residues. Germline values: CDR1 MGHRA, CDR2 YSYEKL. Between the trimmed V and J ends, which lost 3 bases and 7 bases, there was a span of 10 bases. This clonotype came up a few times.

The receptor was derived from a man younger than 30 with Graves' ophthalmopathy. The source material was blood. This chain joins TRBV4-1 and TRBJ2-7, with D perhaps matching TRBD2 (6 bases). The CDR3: CASSHGAGEQYF. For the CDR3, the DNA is TGCGCCAGCAGCCATGGGGCGGGGGAGCAGTACTTC.